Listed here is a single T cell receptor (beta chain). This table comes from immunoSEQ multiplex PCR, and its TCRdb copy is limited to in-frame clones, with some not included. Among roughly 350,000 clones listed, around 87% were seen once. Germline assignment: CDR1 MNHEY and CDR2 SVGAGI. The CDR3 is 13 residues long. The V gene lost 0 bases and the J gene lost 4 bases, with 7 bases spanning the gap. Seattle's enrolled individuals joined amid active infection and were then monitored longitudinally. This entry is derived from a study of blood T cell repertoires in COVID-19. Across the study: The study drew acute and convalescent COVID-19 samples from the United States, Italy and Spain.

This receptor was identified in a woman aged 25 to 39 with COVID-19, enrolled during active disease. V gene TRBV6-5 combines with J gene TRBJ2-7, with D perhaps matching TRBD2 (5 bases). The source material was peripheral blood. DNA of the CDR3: TGTGCCAGCAGTTACTCAGAGGGTTACGAGCAGTACTTC. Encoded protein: CASSYSEGYEQYF.